The present T cell receptor beta chain was sequenced within a study of blood T cell repertoires in COVID-19. Study overall: COVID-19 samples, acute and convalescent, were from the United States, Italy and Spain. In each case, the material was cDNA or gDNA derived from T cells, B-cell-depleted T cells, or PBMCs.

Per the original data handling: From reference gene primer amplification, estimates of nucleated cell counts were derived. The protocol was immunoSEQ multiplex PCR, while the TCRdb copy is restricted to in-frame clones and leaves out a portion. D and trimming come from the DNA, and the V and J calls and clone size come from that table. The sample yields about 160,000 clones, approximately 92% seen once. CDR3 length: 11 residues. Germline V gene data show CDR1 as SQVTM and CDR2 as ANQGSEA. Trimming stripped 6 bases from V and 5 bases from J, with 10 bases between. Seattle's cohort entered during active infection and was followed longitudinally.

This chain connects TRBV29-1 to TRBJ1-2; the D gene is possibly TRBD1 (5 bases). The source is a man aged 30 to 39 with COVID-19, enrolled during active disease. Sequencing was carried out using peripheral blood. The CDR3 loop reads CSVQGRYGYTF. CDR3 bases: TGCAGCGTGCAGGGTCGGTATGGCTACACCTTC.